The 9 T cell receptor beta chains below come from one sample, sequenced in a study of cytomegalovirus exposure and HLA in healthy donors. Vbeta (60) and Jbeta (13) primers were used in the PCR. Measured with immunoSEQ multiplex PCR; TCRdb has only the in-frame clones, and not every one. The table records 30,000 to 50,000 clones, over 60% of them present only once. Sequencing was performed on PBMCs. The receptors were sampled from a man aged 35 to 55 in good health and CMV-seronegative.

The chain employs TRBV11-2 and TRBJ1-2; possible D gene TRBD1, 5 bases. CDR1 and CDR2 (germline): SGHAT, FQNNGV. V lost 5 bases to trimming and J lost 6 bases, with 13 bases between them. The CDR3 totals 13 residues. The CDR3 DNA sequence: TGTGCCAGCAGCCAGAAGGCAGGGCATGGCTACACCTTC. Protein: CASSQKAGHGYTF.

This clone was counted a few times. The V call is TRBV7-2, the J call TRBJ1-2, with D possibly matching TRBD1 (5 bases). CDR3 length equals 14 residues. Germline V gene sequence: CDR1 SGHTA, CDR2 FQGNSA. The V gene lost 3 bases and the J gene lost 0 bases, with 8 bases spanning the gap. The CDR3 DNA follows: TGTGCCAGCAGCTTGGACACCTCTAACTATGGCTACACCTTC. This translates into CASSLDTSNYGYTF.

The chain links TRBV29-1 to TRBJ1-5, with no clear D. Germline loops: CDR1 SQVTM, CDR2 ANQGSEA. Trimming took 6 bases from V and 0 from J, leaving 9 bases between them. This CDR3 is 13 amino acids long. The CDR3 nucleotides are TGCAGCGTACAGAAAGATAGCAATCAGCCCCAGCATTTT. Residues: CSVQKDSNQPQHF.

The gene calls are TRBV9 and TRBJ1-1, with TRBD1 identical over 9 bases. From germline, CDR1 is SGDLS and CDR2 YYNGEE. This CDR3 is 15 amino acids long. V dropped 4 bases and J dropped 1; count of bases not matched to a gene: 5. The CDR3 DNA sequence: TGTGCCAGCAGCAACCAGGGACAGGGGAACACTGAAGCTTTCTTT. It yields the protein CASSNQGQGNTEAFF.

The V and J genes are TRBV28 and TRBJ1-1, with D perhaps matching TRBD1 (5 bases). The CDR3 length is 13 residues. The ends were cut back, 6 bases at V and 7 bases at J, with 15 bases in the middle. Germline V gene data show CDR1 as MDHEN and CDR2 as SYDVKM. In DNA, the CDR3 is TGTGCCAGCAGAGCCGGGACTTCCTTTGAAGCTTTCTTT. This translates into CASRAGTSFEAFF.

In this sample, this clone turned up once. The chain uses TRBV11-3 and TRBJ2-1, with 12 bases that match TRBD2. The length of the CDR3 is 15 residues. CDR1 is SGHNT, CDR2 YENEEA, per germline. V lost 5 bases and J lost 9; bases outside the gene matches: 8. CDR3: CASSGPSGGATEQFF. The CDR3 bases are TGTGCCAGCAGCGGACCTAGCGGGGGGGCAACTGAGCAGTTCTTC. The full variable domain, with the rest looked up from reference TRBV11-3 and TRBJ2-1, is EAGVVQSPRYKIIEKKQPVAFWCNPISGHNTLYWYLQNLGQGPELLIRYENEEAVDDSQLPKDRFSAERLKGVDSTLKIQPAELGDSAVYLCASSGPSGGATEQFFGPGTRLTVL.

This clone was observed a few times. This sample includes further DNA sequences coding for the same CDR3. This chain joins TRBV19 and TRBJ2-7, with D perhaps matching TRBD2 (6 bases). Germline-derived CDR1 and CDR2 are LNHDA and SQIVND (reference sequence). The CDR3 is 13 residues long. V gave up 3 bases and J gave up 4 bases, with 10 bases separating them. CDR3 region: CASSIDSGYEQYF. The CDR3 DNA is TGTGCCAGTAGTATCGACAGCGGGTACGAGCAGTACTTC. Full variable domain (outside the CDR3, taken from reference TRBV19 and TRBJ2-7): DGGITQSPKYLFRKEGQNVTLSCEQNLNHDAMYWYRQDPGQGLRLIYYSQIVNDFQKGDIAEGYSVSREKKESFPLTVTSAQKNPTAFYLCASSIDSGYEQYFGPGTRLTVT.

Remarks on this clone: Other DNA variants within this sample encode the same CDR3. CDR3 nucleotides: TGTGCCAGCAGCTTAGGAACAGGGAGCACAGATACGCAGTATTTT. It is translated as CASSLGTGSTDTQYF. The chain uses TRBV7-6 and TRBJ2-3; D is possibly TRBD1 (6 bases). The CDR3 runs to 15 residues. The germline V gene encodes CDR1 SGHVS and CDR2 FNYEAQ. The V and J ends lost 1 base and 0 bases respectively, with 8 bases between them.

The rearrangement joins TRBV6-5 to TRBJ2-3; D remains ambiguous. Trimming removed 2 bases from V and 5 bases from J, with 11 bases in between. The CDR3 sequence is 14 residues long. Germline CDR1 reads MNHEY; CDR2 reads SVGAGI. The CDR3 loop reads CASSYSKWRDTQYF. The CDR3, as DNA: TGTGCCAGCAGTTACAGCAAGTGGAGAGATACGCAGTATTTT.